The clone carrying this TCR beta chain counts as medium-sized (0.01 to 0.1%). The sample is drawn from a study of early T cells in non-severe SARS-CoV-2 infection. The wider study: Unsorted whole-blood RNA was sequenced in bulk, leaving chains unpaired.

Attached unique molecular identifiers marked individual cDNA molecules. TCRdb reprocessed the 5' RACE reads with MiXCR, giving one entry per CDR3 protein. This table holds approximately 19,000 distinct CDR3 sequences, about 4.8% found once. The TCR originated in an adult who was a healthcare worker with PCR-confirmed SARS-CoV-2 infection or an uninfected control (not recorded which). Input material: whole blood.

This chain's CDR3 is CASSLLAHSYEQYF. The DNA of the CDR3 is TGTGCCAGCAGTTTACTAGCCCATAGCTACGAGCAGTACTTC. The chain has TRBV28 and TRBJ2-7, with D perhaps matching TRBD2 (5 bases). Germline CDR1 is MDHEN and CDR2 is SYDVKM. This CDR3 is 14 amino acids long. V dropped 2 bases and J dropped 3 bases, with 11 bases sitting between them.